This TCR beta chain was found in a study of blood T cell repertoires in COVID-19. Each recovered donor of Cohort 3 presented with two negative PCRs, clearance, or symptom resolution. Repertoires were generated with immunoSEQ multiplex PCR, while TCRdb's copy carries only in-frame clones and drops some. The sample shows roughly 520,000 clones, 88% of them seen only once. Trimming at V came to 1 base and at J to 0 bases, leaving 4 bases not matched to a gene. There are 17 residues in the CDR3. Germline V CDR1 and CDR2: LGHDT, YNNKEL (reference sequence). The receptor was isolated from a woman between 40 and 55 years old who had recovered from COVID-19. This chain joins TRBV3-1 (or the pseudogene TRBV3-2) and TRBJ1-5; 9 bases map to TRBD1. The source material was PBMCs or T cells enriched from blood (not recorded which). CDR3 region: CASSQAGTGISNQPQHF. The CDR3 DNA is TGTGCCAGCAGCCAAGCGGGGACAGGGATTAGCAATCAGCCCCAGCATTTT.